A single sample gave rise to the 30 T cell receptor beta chains below, sequenced in a study of cytomegalovirus exposure and HLA in healthy donors. Sequenced by immunoSEQ multiplex PCR; TCRdb stores in-frame clones only, minus some. The table has roughly 190,000 clones, roughly 86% seen once. Sequencing was carried out using PBMCs. The receptor set was obtained from a man younger than 40 in good health and CMV-seropositive.

This clone was detected once. The chain couples TRBV28 to TRBJ1-1, with 9 bases aligning to TRBD1. Unmatched junction bases numbered 6, after V lost 4 bases and J lost 6 bases. This CDR3 is 14 amino acids long. Germline loops: CDR1 MDHEN, CDR2 SYDVKM. The CDR3 region has the DNA TGTGCCAGCAGTTGGGACAGGGAGGCCCCTGAAGCTTTCTTT. This translates into CASSWDREAPEAFF.

This rearrangement joins TRBV6-5 to TRBJ1-1; the D is unclear. Per the germline V gene, CDR1 is MNHEY and CDR2 is SVGAGI. The CDR3 contains 14 residues. V was clipped by 11 bases and J by 0 bases, with 16 bases between them. The CDR3 DNA reads as TGTGCCGCCCGACGAGACTACATGAACACTGAAGCTTTCTTT. Encoded protein: CAARRDYMNTEAFF.

The chain joins TRBV2 to TRBJ2-1, with D perhaps matching TRBD1 (6 bases). The CDR3 length is 15 residues. The V and J ends lost 6 bases and 0 bases respectively, with 12 bases between them. Germline assignment: CDR1 SNHLY and CDR2 FYNNEI. The CDR3 spells CASSADRSSYNEQFF. The CDR3 coding sequence is TGTGCCAGCAGCGCCGACAGGAGCTCCTACAATGAGCAGTTCTTC.

CDR3 amino acids: CASSLRAAGENTEAFF. In DNA, the CDR3 is TGTGCCAGCAGCTTAAGGGCGGCAGGGGAGAACACTGAAGCTTTCTTT. The V gene is TRBV7-8, the J gene TRBJ1-1, with D maybe TRBD1 (6 bases). This CDR3 has 16 amino acids. V was shortened by 2 bases and J by 1 base, with 14 bases between the two germline ends. The germline V gene encodes CDR1 SGHVS and CDR2 FQNEAQ.

The CDR3: CASSEGGLSSYNEQFF. The CDR3 DNA reads TGTGCCAGCAGCGAAGGGGGATTAAGCTCCTACAATGAGCAGTTCTTC. V usage is TRBV13 and J usage is TRBJ2-1, with a possible D match to TRBD1 (6 bases). Germline loops: CDR1 PRHDT, CDR2 FYEKMQ (reference sequence). V dropped 5 bases and J dropped 0 bases, with 14 bases sitting between them. CDR3 length: 16 residues. The full variable domain, in which reference TRBV13 and TRBJ2-1 provide the parts outside the CDR3, is AAGVIQSPRHLIKEKRETATLKCYPIPRHDTVYWYQQGPGQDPQFLISFYEKMQSDKGSIPDRFSAQQFSDYHSELNMSSLELGDSALYFCASSEGGLSSYNEQFFGPGTRLTVL.

This chain links TRBV5-8 with TRBJ2-7; tentative D call: TRBD1 (5 bases). Trimming left V 4 bases short and J 3 bases short, with 14 bases between. Germline CDR1 and CDR2: SGHTS and YDEGEE. The CDR3 is 14 residues long. The chain's CDR3 is CASSAQTDYYEQYF. The DNA for the CDR3 is TGTGCCAGCAGCGCCCAGACAGATTACTACGAGCAGTACTTC.

The sample holds one count of this clone. The chain recombines TRBV13 with TRBJ1-3; D perhaps matches TRBD1 (6 bases). V was trimmed by 5 bases and J by 4 bases, leaving 12 bases between them. The germline gives CDR1 PRHDT, CDR2 FYEKMQ (reference sequence). The CDR3 runs to 14 residues. The DNA of the CDR3 is TGTGCCAGCAGCCCCCAGGGGCTCGGAAACACCATATATTTT. This gives the protein CASSPQGLGNTIYF.

The chain employs TRBV27 and TRBJ2-3, with no clear D. Germline CDR1 is MNHEY and CDR2 is SMNVEV (reference sequence). The CDR3 is 14 residues long. Trimming removed 4 bases at V and 2 bases at J, with 10 bases between. The CDR3 DNA sequence: TGTGCCAGCAGTTGGCAAGGGTACACAGATACGCAGTATTTT. It yields the protein CASSWQGYTDTQYF.

The rearrangement links TRBV7-2 to TRBJ2-6; unclear D gene. Trimming cost V 6 bases and J 2 bases, with 14 bases left between them. CDR1 SGHTA and CDR2 FQGNSA come from the germline V gene. CDR3 length: 16 residues. The DNA of the CDR3 is TGTGCCAGCAGACACAAGGCTGCGGCTGGGGCCAACGTCCTGACTTTC. It codes for CASRHKAAAGANVLTF.

This clone is a singleton in its sample. The chain uses TRBV7-2 and TRBJ1-2; D might be TRBD1 (5 bases). Germline V CDR1 and CDR2: SGHTA, FQGNSA. CDR3 length equals 16 residues. Trimming took off 0 bases at V and 1 base at J, with 12 bases between the two ends. CDR3 sequence: CASSLAADTFNYGYTF. CDR3 DNA: TGTGCCAGCAGCTTAGCGGCGGACACCTTTAACTATGGCTACACCTTC. The variable domain in full, completed from reference TRBV7-2 and TRBJ1-2, reads GAGVSQSPSNKVTEKGKDVELRCDPISGHTALYWYRQSLGQGLEFLIYFQGNSAPDKSGLPSDRFSAERTGGSVSTLTIQRTQQEDSAVYLCASSLAADTFNYGYTFGSGTRLTVV.

This chain uses TRBV11-2 with TRBJ2-3; 14 bases map to TRBD2. This CDR3 is 16 amino acids long. CDR1 and CDR2 (germline): SGHAT, FQNNGV. V lost 5 bases to trimming and J lost 6 bases; unmatched junction nucleotides: 7. The CDR3 DNA sequence: TGTGCCAGCAGCCCCGGACTAGCGGGGGGCCCGGATACGCAGTATTTT. This encodes CASSPGLAGGPDTQYF.

The DNA of the CDR3 is TGTGCCAGCATCGCGGGGGGCTCTACTTACAATGAGCAGTTCTTC. Protein sequence: CASIAGGSTYNEQFF. The rearrangement links TRBV7-9 to TRBJ2-1; TRBD2 matches 8 bases. The J segment lost 4 bases and the V segment lost 7 bases, leaving 9 bases of the junction unmatched. The germline V gene encodes CDR1 SEHNR and CDR2 FQNEAQ (reference sequence). This CDR3 region has 15 residues.

The chain uses TRBV7-8 and TRBJ1-1; 7 bases agree with TRBD1. CDR1 and CDR2 (germline): SGHVS, FQNEAQ. Trimming at V came to 5 bases and at J to 1 base, leaving 7 bases not matched to a gene. The CDR3 loop spans 15 amino acids. The CDR3 here is CASSPTGTANTEAFF. The CDR3 nucleotides read TGTGCCAGCAGCCCCACGGGGACAGCGAACACTGAAGCTTTCTTT.

This rearrangement joins TRBV5-1 to TRBJ1-4; D is unresolved. CDR3 length equals 14 residues. CDR1 and CDR2 from the germline V gene are SGHRS and YFSETQ. V lost 0 bases to trimming and J lost 5 bases, with 8 bases between them. The CDR3 DNA follows: TGCGCCAGCAGCTTGGAAAATTACAATGAAAAACTGTTTTTT. Protein sequence: CASSLENYNEKLFF.

This chain connects TRBV6-6 to TRBJ1-6, with D possibly matching TRBD1 (6 bases). The CDR3 covers 14 residues. Germline V gives CDR1 MNHNY, CDR2 SVGAGI (reference sequence). V lost 5 bases to trimming and J lost 10 bases, with 15 bases between them. The chain's CDR3 is CASSPRGGESPLHF. The DNA for the CDR3 is TGTGCCAGCAGTCCCAGGGGAGGAGAATCACCCCTCCACTTT.

The chain recombines TRBV7-9 with TRBJ2-7, with a possible D match to TRBD1 (6 bases). Germline assignment: CDR1 SEHNR and CDR2 FQNEAQ (reference sequence). CDR3 length equals 14 residues. V lost 1 base, J lost 3 bases, and 10 bases lay in between. CDR3 protein: CASSLGTQGYEQYF. CDR3 coding DNA: TGTGCCAGCAGCTTAGGCACACAGGGCTACGAGCAGTACTTC.

The gene calls are TRBV5-1 and TRBJ1-1, with TRBD1 matching 7 bases. The CDR3 has 15 amino acids. CDR1 and CDR2 (germline): SGHRS, YFSETQ. V lost 0 bases, J lost 2 bases, and 4 bases stayed unmatched. The DNA of the CDR3 is TGCGCCAGCAGCTTGGCGTCAGGGGGTAACACTGAAGCTTTCTTT. It translates to CASSLASGGNTEAFF.

CDR3 amino acids: CASSLALGPLDTF. CDR3 nucleotide sequence: TGTGCCAGCAGCTTAGCGCTGGGACCCCTCGACACCTTC. The chain uses TRBV7-2 and TRBJ1-2; TRBD1 is a possible D gene (5 bases). V shed 0 bases and J shed 12 bases, with 14 bases lying between them. CDR1 SGHTA and CDR2 FQGNSA come from the germline V gene. This CDR3 is built from 13 residues.

The gene calls are TRBV6-6 and TRBJ2-3; D uncertain. This CDR3 is 16 amino acids long. From germline, CDR1 is MNHNY and CDR2 SVGAGI (reference sequence). V was shortened by 10 bases and J by 0 bases, with 20 bases between the two germline ends. The CDR3 here is CATLTSFGPSTDTQYF. DNA of the CDR3: TGTGCCACCTTGACCTCCTTCGGTCCTAGCACAGATACGCAGTATTTT.

This chain joins TRBV4-1 and TRBJ2-5, with D possibly matching TRBD2 (6 bases). The CDR3 covers 17 residues. CDR1 is MGHRA and CDR2 is YSYEKL in the germline V gene. V was shortened by 2 bases and J by 5 bases, with 21 bases between the two germline ends. The CDR3 DNA is TGCGCCAGCAGCCAAAGGGCTAGCGAAACGTTTTTGGAGACCCAGTACTTC. Its protein product is CASSQRASETFLETQYF.

V is TRBV7-8 and J is TRBJ2-1, with 7 bases lining up with TRBD1. The V gene's germline CDR1 is SGHVS and CDR2 FQNEAQ. The CDR3 is made up of 14 amino acids. V was pared by 5 bases and J by 6 bases, with 7 bases of the junction left unmatched. CDR3 in amino acids: CASSQHRGGNEQFF. In nucleotides, the CDR3 is TGTGCCAGCAGCCAACACAGGGGTGGCAATGAGCAGTTCTTC. Variable domain in full (rest from reference TRBV7-8 and TRBJ2-1): GAGVSQSPRYKVAKRGQDVALRCDPISGHVSLFWYQQALGQGPEFLTYFQNEAQLDKSGLPSDRFFAERPEGSVSTLKIQRTQQEDSAVYLCASSQHRGGNEQFFGPGTRLTVL.

The rearrangement uses TRBV19 and TRBJ2-3; 7 positions agree with TRBD2. Looked up from germline, CDR1 is LNHDA and CDR2 is SQIVND (reference sequence). V lost 6 bases to trimming and J lost 4 bases; unmatched junction nucleotides: 10. This CDR3 is built from 15 residues. The CDR3 reads CASRAGLYSADTQYF. CDR3 DNA sequence: TGTGCCAGTAGAGCGGGACTCTATTCGGCAGATACGCAGTATTTT.

J is TRBJ1-1 and V is TRBV27, with 7 bases matching TRBD1. Trimming at V came to 1 base and at J to 1 base, leaving 6 bases not matched to a gene. CDR3 length: 16 residues. Germline V lookup: CDR1 MNHEY, CDR2 SMNVEV (reference sequence). For the CDR3, the DNA is TGTGCCAGCAGTTTATTCGCCGACAGGGCGAACACTGAAGCTTTCTTT. It codes for CASSLFADRANTEAFF.

The sample holds one count of this clone. The chain carries TRBV9 and TRBJ1-2; no clear D gene. Looked up from germline, CDR1 is SGDLS and CDR2 is YYNGEE. V was shortened by 0 bases and J by 4 bases, with 7 bases between the two germline ends. The CDR3 is 13 amino acids. CDR3 protein: CASSVGRTYGYTF. For the CDR3, the DNA is TGTGCCAGCAGCGTAGGTCGGACCTATGGCTACACCTTC.

The chain recombines TRBV25-1 with TRBJ2-5, with TRBD1 matching over 7 bases. The CDR3 spans 15 residues. The germline gives CDR1 MGHDK, CDR2 SYGVNS. The V segment lost 2 bases and the J segment 3 bases; nucleotides outside the gene matches: 6. CDR3 nucleotide sequence: TGTGCCAGCAGTGAACTAGACAGGGTGGAAGAGACCCAGTACTTC. Protein: CASSELDRVEETQYF.

The chain is built from TRBV19 and TRBJ2-7, with TRBD1 identical over 8 bases. Unmatched junction bases numbered 5, after V lost 8 bases and J lost 2 bases. CDR1 is LNHDA, CDR2 SQIVND, per germline (reference sequence). The CDR3 consists of 13 residues. CDR3 protein: CASAGGSTYEQYF. Written as DNA, the CDR3 is TGTGCCAGTGCAGGGGGCTCGACCTACGAGCAGTACTTC.

The chain joins TRBV4-3 to TRBJ2-1, with TRBD1 matching 11 bases. The J segment lost 7 bases and the V segment lost 4 bases, leaving 9 bases of the junction unmatched. Germline values: CDR1 LGHNA, CDR2 YSLEER. This CDR3 has 16 amino acids. CDR3 residues: CASSPQGQGGSNEQFF. CDR3 coding DNA: TGCGCCAGCAGCCCCCAGGGACAGGGGGGCTCTAATGAGCAGTTCTTC.

The J gene is TRBJ2-1, the V gene TRBV14; TRBD2 agrees at 12 bases. Germline assignment: CDR1 SGHDN and CDR2 FVKESK. With V trimmed by 6 bases and J by 5 bases, 11 bases remained unmatched. The CDR3 has 17 residues. The CDR3 sequence: CASSARLAGDWDNEQFF. The CDR3 DNA is TGTGCCAGCAGTGCGAGACTAGCGGGAGATTGGGACAATGAGCAGTTCTTC.

The CDR3 DNA follows: TGCGCCAGCAGCTTGGTGTCTGGACACGGAAATTCACCCCTCCACTTT. Translating it yields CASSLVSGHGNSPLHF. The rearrangement links TRBV5-1 to TRBJ1-6; possible D gene TRBD1, 5 bases. This CDR3 is built from 16 residues. Trimming shortened V by 0 bases and J by 7 bases, and 14 bases separated the two germline ends. The V gene's germline CDR1 is SGHRS and CDR2 YFSETQ.

The V and J genes are TRBV9 and TRBJ1-1; TRBD1 matches at 7 bases. With V trimmed by 4 bases and J by 3 bases, 6 bases remained unmatched. Germline V gives CDR1 SGDLS, CDR2 YYNGEE. CDR3 size: 14 residues. CDR3 sequence: CASSPRQGDTEAFF. The CDR3 DNA is TGTGCCAGCAGCCCACGACAGGGTGACACTGAAGCTTTCTTT. Filled out from reference TRBV9 and TRBJ1-1, the complete variable domain reads DSGVTQTPKHLITATGQRVTLRCSPRSGDLSVYWYQQSLDQGLQFLIQYYNGEERAKGNILERFSAQQFPDLHSELNLSSLELGDSALYFCASSPRQGDTEAFFGQGTRLTVV.